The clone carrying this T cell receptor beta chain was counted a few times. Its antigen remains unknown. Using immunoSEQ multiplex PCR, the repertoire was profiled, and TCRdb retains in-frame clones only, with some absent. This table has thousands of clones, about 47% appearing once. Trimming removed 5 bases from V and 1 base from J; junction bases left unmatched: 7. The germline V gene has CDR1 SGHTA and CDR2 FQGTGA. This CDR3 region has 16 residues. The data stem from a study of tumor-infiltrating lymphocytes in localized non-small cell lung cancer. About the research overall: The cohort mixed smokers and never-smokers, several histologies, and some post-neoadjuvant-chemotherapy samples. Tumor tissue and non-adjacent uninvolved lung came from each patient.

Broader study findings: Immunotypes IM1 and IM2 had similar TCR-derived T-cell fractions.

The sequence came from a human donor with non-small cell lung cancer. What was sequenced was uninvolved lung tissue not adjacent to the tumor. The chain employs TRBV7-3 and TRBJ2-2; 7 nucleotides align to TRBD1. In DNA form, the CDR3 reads TGTGCCAGCAGCCCTGGGACAGCTTTGAACACCGGGGAGCTGTTTTTT. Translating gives CASSPGTALNTGELFF.